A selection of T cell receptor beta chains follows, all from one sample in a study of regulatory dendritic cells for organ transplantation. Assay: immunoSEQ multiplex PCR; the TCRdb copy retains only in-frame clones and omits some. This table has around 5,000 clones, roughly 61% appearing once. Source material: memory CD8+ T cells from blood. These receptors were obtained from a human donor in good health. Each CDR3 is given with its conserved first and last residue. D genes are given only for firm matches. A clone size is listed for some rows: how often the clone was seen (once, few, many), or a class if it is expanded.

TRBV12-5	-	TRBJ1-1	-	CASGLEGGLRAFF	TGTGCTAGTGGTTTGGAGGGGGGGCTGAGGGCTTTCTTT
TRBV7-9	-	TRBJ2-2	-	CASSPWGGPNTGELFF	TGTGCCAGCAGCCCCTGGGGGGGCCCCAACACCGGGGAGCTGTTTTTT
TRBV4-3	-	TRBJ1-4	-	CASSQDLSGLGKLFF	TGCGCCAGCAGCCAAGATCTTTCCGGACTGGGGAAACTGTTTTTT
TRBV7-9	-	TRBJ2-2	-	CASSLAQMDSSNTGELFF	TGTGCCAGCAGCTTAGCGCAAATGGACAGCTCGAACACCGGGGAGCTGTTTTTT
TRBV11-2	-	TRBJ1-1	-	CASSFDSPLNTEAFF	TGTGCCAGCAGCTTCGACAGCCCCTTGAACACTGAAGCTTTCTTT
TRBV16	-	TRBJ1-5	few	CASSPSTGQPQHF	TGTGCCAGCAGCCCCTCAACAGGGCAGCCCCAGCATTTT
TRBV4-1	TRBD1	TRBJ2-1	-	CASSQTLDRVFHNEQFF	TGCGCCAGCAGCCAAACACTGGACAGGGTATTTCACAATGAGCAGTTCTTC
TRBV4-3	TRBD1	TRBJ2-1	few	CASSQSGQGSYNEQFF	TGCGCCAGCAGCCAATCCGGACAGGGATCCTACAATGAGCAGTTCTTC
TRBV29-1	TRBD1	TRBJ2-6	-	CSVEVQGSGANVLTF	TGCAGCGTTGAGGTACAGGGGTCTGGGGCCAACGTCCTGACTTTC
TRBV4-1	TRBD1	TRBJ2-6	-	CASSQGRDSLLSGANVLTF	TGCGCCAGCAGCCAAGGCCGGGACAGTCTCCTCTCTGGGGCCAACGTCCTGACTTTC
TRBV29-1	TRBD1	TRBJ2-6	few	CSVEIQGAGANVLTF	TGCAGCGTTGAGATCCAGGGGGCTGGGGCCAACGTCCTGACTTTC
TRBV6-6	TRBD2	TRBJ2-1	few	CASSHRLAGDHNEQFF	TGTGCCAGCAGTCACAGACTAGCGGGGGACCACAATGAGCAGTTCTTC
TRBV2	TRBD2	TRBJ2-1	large	CASSEGSPGGHGNEQFF	TGTGCCAGCAGTGAAGGAAGTCCGGGGGGGCACGGCAATGAGCAGTTCTTC
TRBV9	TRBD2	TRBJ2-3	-	CASSVDLAGGTDTQYF	TGTGCCAGCAGCGTGGACCTAGCGGGGGGCACAGATACGCAGTATTTT
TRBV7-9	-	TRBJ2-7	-	CASNRDSGSYEQYF	TGTGCCAGCAACCGGGACTCCGGGTCCTACGAGCAGTACTTC
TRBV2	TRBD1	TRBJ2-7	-	CASREGQGYTYEQYF	TGTGCCAGCAGAGAGGGACAGGGGTACACCTACGAGCAGTACTTC
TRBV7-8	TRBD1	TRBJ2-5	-	CASSLGTGAETQYF	TGTGCCAGCAGCTTAGGAACAGGGGCGGAGACCCAGTACTTC
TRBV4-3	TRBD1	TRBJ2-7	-	CASSQDRRTGDEQYF	TGCGCCAGCAGCCAAGATAGGCGCACAGGGGACGAGCAGTACTTC
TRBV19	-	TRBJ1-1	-	CASSIEDTLGGTEAFF	TGTGCCAGTAGTATAGAGGATACATTAGGGGGCACTGAAGCTTTCTTT
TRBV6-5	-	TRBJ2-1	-	CASSPTDEQFF	TGTGCCAGCAGTCCCACGGATGAGCAGTTCTTC
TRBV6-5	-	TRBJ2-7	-	CASSEDLGDYEQYF	TGTGCCAGCAGTGAAGATCTCGGGGACTACGAGCAGTACTTC
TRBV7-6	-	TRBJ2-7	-	CASSLGADVYEQYF	TGTGCCAGCAGCTTAGGGGCAGATGTCTACGAGCAGTACTTC
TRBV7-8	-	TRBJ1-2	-	CASSLGSGVDYGYTF	TGTGCCAGCAGCTTGGGCTCGGGGGTGGACTATGGCTACACCTTC
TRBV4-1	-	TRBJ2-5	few	CASSQDNLRFGQETQYF	TGCGCCAGCAGCCAAGACAACTTAAGATTCGGGCAAGAGACCCAGTACTTC
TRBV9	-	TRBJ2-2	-	CASSYGAGELFF	TGTGCCAGCAGCTACGGGGCCGGGGAGCTGTTTTTT
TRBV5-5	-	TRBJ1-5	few	CASGSSQGNQPQHF	TGTGCCAGCGGCTCGAGCCAGGGAAATCAGCCCCAGCATTTT
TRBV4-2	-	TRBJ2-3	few	CASSQDTRGTDTQYF	TGTGCCAGCAGCCAAGACACCCGGGGCACAGATACGCAGTATTTT
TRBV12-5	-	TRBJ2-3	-	CASAQGFSTDTQYF	TGTGCTAGTGCCCAGGGCTTTAGCACAGATACGCAGTATTTT
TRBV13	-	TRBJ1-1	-	CASSYPTANTEAFF	TGTGCCAGCAGCTACCCGACAGCGAACACTGAAGCTTTCTTT
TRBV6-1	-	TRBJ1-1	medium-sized	CASSEFRGAETEAFF	TGTGCCAGCAGTGAATTTCGGGGGGCTGAGACTGAAGCTTTCTTT
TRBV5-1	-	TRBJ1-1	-	CASSLGMRGGITEAFF	TGCGCCAGCAGCTTGGGAATGAGGGGAGGGATCACTGAAGCTTTCTTT
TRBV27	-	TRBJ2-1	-	CASSLLVDHEQFF	TGTGCCAGCAGTTTATTAGTAGATCATGAGCAGTTCTTC
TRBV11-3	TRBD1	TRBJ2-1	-	CASSDRANEQFF	TGTGCCAGCAGCGACAGGGCCAATGAGCAGTTCTTC
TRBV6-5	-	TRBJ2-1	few	CASSYSDSNNEQFF	TGTGCCAGCAGTTACTCGGACTCGAACAATGAGCAGTTCTTC
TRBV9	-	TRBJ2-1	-	CASSVAAGNEQFF	TGTGCCAGCAGCGTAGCGGCAGGCAATGAGCAGTTCTTC
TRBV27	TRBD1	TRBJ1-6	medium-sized	CASSLLSPTGGTSPLHF	TGTGCCAGCAGTTTATTATCCCCGACAGGGGGAACTTCACCCCTCCACTTT
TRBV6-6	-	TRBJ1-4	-	CASSLLRGSTNEKLFF	TGTGCCAGCAGTCTACTAAGGGGTTCAACTAATGAAAAACTGTTTTTT
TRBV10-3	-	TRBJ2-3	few	CAISSGGSTDTQYF	TGTGCCATCAGTTCCGGCGGGAGCACAGATACGCAGTATTTT
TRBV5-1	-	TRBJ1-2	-	CASSFEGDHYGYTF	TGCGCCAGCAGCTTTGAGGGAGATCACTATGGCTACACCTTC
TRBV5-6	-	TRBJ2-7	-	CASSFFGTNRHEQYF	TGTGCCAGCAGCTTCTTTGGGACAAATCGCCACGAGCAGTACTTC
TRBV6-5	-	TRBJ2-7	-	CASSYEGTPYEQYF	TGTGCCAGCAGTTACGAAGGGACTCCCTACGAGCAGTACTTC
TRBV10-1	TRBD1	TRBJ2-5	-	CASSPQGGETQYF	TGCGCCAGCAGCCCCCAAGGGGGCGAGACCCAGTACTTC
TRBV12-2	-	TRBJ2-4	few	CASRSLGTGGVGPKNIQYF	TGTGCAAGTCGCTCCCTCGGGACAGGGGGCGTGGGCCCTAAAAACATTCAGTACTTC
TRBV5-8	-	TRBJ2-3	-	CASSRGTSSTDTQYF	TGTGCCAGCAGCCGGGGGACCTCAAGCACAGATACGCAGTATTTT
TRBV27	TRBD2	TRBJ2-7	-	CASSFASGASGRQYF	TGTGCCAGCAGTTTCGCTAGCGGGGCCTCTGGGAGGCAGTACTTC
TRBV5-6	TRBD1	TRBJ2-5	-	CASSLAGTGTETQYF	TGTGCCAGCAGCCTGGCCGGGACAGGGACAGAGACCCAGTACTTC
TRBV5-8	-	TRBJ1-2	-	CASSLVQKNYGYTF	TGTGCCAGCAGCTTGGTTCAGAAAAACTATGGCTACACCTTC